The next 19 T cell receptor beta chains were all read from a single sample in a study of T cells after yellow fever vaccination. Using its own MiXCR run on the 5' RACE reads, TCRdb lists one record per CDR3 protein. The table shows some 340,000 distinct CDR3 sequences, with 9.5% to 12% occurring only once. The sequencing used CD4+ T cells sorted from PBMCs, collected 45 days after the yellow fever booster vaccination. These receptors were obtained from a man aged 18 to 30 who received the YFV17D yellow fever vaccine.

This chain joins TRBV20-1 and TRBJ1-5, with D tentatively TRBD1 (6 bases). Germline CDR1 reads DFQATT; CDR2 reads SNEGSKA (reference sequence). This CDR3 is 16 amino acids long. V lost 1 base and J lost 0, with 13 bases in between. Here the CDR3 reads CSARVGGADSNQPQHF. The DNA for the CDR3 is TGCAGTGCTAGAGTTGGGGGGGCTGATAGCAATCAGCCCCAGCATTTT.

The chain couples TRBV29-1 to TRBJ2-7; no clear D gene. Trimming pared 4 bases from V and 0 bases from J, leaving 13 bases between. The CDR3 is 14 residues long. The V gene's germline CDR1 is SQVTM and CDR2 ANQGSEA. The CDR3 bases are TGCAGCGTTGGTGGAAGGACGGGCTCCTACGAGCAGTACTTC. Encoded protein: CSVGGRTGSYEQYF.

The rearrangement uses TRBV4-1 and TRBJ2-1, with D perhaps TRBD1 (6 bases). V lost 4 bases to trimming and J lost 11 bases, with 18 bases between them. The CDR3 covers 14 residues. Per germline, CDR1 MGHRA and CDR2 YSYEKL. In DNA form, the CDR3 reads TGCGCCAGCAGCCTCACCCGCCAGGGGTCGAAGCAGTTCTTC. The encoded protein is CASSLTRQGSKQFF.

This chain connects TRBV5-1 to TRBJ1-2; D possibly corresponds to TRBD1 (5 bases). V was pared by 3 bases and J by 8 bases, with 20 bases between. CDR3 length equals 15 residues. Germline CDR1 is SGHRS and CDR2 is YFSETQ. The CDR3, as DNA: TGCGCCAGCAGCTCGACCTCGGGACCAGCCTGGGGCTACACCTTC. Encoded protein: CASSSTSGPAWGYTF. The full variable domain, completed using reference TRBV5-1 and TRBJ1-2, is KAGVTQTPRYLIKTRGQQVTLSCSPISGHRSVSWYQQTPGQGLQFLFEYFSETQRNKGNFPGRFSGRQFSNSRSEMNVSTLELGDSALYLCASSSTSGPAWGYTFGSGTRLTVV.

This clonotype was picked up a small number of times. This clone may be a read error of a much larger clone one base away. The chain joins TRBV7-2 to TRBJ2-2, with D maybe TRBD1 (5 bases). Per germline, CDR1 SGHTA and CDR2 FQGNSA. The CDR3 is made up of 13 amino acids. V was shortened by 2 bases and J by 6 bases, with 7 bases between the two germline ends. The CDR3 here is CASSLMGPGELFF. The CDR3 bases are TGTGCCAGCAGCTTAATGGGGCCCGGGGAGCTGTTTTTT.

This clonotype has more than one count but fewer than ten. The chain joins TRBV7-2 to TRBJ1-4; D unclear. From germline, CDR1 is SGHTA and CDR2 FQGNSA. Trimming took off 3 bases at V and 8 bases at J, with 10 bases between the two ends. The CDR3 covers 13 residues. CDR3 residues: CASSFGHGEKLFF. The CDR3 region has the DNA TGTGCCAGCAGCTTCGGGCACGGGGAAAAACTGTTTTTT.

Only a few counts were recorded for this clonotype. CDR3 sequence reads: CASCYRDPELYEQYF. The CDR3, as DNA: TGTGCCAGCTGCTACCGGGACCCCGAGCTCTACGAGCAGTACTTC. The genes are TRBV12-3 or TRBV12-4 and TRBJ2-7; D possibly matches TRBD1 or TRBD2 (5 bases each). Trimming shortened V by 8 bases and J by 3 bases, and 20 bases separated the two germline ends. The CDR3 runs to 15 residues.

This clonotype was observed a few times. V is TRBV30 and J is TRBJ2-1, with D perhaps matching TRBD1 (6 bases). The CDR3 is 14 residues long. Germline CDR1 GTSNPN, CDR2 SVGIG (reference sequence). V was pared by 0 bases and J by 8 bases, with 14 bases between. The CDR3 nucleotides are TGTGCCTGGAGTGTACAGGGTTGGCTCGATGAGCAGTTCTTC. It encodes CAWSVQGWLDEQFF.

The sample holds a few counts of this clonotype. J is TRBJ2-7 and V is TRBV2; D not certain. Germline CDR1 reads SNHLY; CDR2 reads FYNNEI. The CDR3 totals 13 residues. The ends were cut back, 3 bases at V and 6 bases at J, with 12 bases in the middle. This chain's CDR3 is CASSDVGALEQYV. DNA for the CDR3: TGTGCCAGCAGTGACGTCGGAGCTCTCGAGCAGTACGTC.

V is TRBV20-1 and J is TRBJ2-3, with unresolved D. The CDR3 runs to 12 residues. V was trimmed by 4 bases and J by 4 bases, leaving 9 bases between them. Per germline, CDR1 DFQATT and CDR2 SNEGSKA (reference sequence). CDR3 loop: CSATSPADTQYF. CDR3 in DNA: TGCAGTGCTACATCGCCCGCAGATACGCAGTATTTT.

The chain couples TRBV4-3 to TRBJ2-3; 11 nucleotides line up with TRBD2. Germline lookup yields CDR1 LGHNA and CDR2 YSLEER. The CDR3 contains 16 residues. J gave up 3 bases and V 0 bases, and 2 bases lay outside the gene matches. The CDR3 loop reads CASSQEVAGGTDTQYF. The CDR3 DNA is TGCGCCAGCAGCCAAGAAGTAGCGGGGGGGACAGATACGCAGTATTTT.

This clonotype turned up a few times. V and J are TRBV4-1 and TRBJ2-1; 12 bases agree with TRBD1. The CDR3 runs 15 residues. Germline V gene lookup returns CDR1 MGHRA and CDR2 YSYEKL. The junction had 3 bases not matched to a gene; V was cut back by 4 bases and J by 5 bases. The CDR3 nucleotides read TGCGCCAGCAGCCGGGGACAGGGGGCCAACAATGAGCAGTTCTTC. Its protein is CASSRGQGANNEQFF.

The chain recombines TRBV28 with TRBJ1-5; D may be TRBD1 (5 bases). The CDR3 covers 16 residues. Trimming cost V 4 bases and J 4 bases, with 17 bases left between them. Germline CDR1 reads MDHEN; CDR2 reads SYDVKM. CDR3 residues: CASSSPLRRGNQPQHF. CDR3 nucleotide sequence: TGTGCCAGCAGTTCCCCCCTCCGGAGGGGAAATCAGCCCCAGCATTTT.

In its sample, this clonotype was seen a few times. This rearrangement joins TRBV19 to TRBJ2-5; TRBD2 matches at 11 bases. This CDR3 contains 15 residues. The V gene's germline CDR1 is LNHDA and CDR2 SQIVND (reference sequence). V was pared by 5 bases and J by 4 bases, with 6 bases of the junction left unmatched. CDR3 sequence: CASSRPGTSGETQYF. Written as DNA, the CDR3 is TGTGCCAGTAGTCGCCCCGGGACTAGCGGAGAGACCCAGTACTTC.

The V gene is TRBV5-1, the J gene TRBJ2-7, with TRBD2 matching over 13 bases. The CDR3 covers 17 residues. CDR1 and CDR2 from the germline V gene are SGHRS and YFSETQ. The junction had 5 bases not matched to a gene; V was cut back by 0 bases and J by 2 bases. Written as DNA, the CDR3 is TGCGCCAGCAGCTTGGGGATACTAGCGGGGGGGACCTACGAGCAGTACTTC. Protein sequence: CASSLGILAGGTYEQYF.

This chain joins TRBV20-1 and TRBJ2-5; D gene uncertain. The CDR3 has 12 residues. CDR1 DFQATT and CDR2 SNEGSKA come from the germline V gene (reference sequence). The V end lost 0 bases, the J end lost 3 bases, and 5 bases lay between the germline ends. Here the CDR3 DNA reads TGCAGTGCTAGAGAGGTTGAAGAGACCCAGTACTTC. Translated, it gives CSAREVEETQYF.

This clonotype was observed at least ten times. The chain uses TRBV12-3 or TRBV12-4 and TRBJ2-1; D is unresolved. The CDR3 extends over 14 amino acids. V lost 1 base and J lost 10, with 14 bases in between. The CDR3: CASSLGILASEQFF. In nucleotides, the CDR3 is TGTGCCAGCAGTTTAGGGATCCTTGCGTCCGAGCAGTTCTTC.

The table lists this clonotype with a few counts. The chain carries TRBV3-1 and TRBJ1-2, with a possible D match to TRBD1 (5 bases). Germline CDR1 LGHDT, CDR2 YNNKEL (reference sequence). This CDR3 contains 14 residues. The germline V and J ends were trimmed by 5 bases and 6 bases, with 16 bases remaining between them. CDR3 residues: CASSYRDLRHGYTF. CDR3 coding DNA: TGTGCCAGCAGCTACCGGGACCTCCGGCATGGCTACACCTTC.

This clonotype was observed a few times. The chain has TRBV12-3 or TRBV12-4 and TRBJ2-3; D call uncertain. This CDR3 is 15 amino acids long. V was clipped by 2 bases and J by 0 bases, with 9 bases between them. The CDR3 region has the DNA TGTGCCAGCAGTTTAACCCTCGCTAGCACAGATACGCAGTATTTT. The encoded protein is CASSLTLASTDTQYF.